One sample yielded the 15 T cell receptor beta chains listed below, sequenced in a study of blood T cells in healthy people across ages. With a J-beta primer mix and a sample-barcoded 5' primer, a second PCR ran about 7 to 11 cycles. TCRdb re-analysed the 5' RACE reads in MiXCR, keeping a single row per CDR3 protein. The sample carries over 550,000 distinct CDR3 sequences, 25% to 35% recorded once. Sequencing was performed on blood. The receptors stem from a woman of 80 years or more in good health.

J is TRBJ2-1 and V is TRBV2, with TRBD2 matching 7 bases. J lost 8 bases, V lost 3 bases, and 10 bases had no gene match. Germline V gene lookup returns CDR1 SNHLY and CDR2 FYNNEI. The CDR3 has 15 amino acids. CDR3 sequence (DNA): TGTGCCAGCAGTGAGGGAGGGTTCCCCAAGGATGAGCAGTTCTTC. Translated, it gives CASSEGGFPKDEQFF.

This clonotype has just a few counts. The chain uses TRBV6-2 or TRBV6-3 and TRBJ1-5; D might be TRBD1 (5 bases). V lost 5 bases, J lost 7 bases, and 21 bases lay in between. Germline CDR1 reads MNHEY; CDR2 reads SVGEGT. The CDR3 spans 16 residues. The CDR3 here is CASSRDSRFRGQPQHF. CDR3 bases: TGTGCCAGCAGTAGGGACTCTCGTTTCCGGGGGCAGCCCCAGCATTTT.

This clonotype was picked up many times. The gene calls are TRBV9 and TRBJ1-1; the D is unclear. The CDR3 runs 14 residues. V lost 0 bases to trimming and J lost 7 bases, with 13 bases between them. The V gene's germline CDR1 is SGDLS and CDR2 YYNGEE. CDR3 protein: CASSVVPGEGEAFF. The CDR3 nucleotides are TGTGCCAGCAGCGTAGTGCCAGGAGAGGGTGAAGCTTTCTTT.

As to this clonotype: A much larger clone sits a single nucleotide away, making a read error possible. The V gene is TRBV30, the J gene TRBJ2-5, with D perhaps given as TRBD1 or TRBD2 (5 bases each). Trimming took 2 bases from V and 11 from J, leaving 24 bases between them. The CDR3 sequence is 15 residues long. Germline V gene sequence: CDR1 GTSNPN, CDR2 SVGIG (reference sequence). The CDR3 DNA is TGTGCCTGGAGTCGAGGGGTAACAGGCTACAATGAGCAGTACTTC. Its translation is CAWSRGVTGYNEQYF. The full variable domain, in which reference TRBV30 and TRBJ2-5 provide the parts outside the CDR3, is SQTIHQWPATLVQPVGSPLSLECTVEGTSNPNLYWYRQAAGRGLQLLFYSVGIGQISSEVPQNLSASRPQDRQFILSSKKLLLSDSGFYLCAWSRGVTGYNEQYFGPGTRLLVL.

This clonotype was seen ten or more times. The V call is TRBV7-6, the J call TRBJ2-5; 9 bases line up with TRBD2. Germline-derived CDR1 and CDR2 are SGHVS and FNYEAQ. The CDR3 runs 16 residues. Trimming cost V 2 bases and J 5 bases; bases outside gene matches: 9. The chain's CDR3 is CASSLLDQRGVETQYF. The CDR3 region has the DNA TGTGCCAGCAGCTTACTCGACCAGCGGGGGGTTGAGACCCAGTACTTC.

The V gene is TRBV7-2, the J gene TRBJ1-5; unclear D gene. The CDR3 is made up of 14 amino acids. Per germline, CDR1 SGHTA and CDR2 FQGNSA. V lost 5 bases and J 6 bases, leaving 14 bases between the germline ends. The CDR3, as DNA: TGTGCCAGCAGCCTCAGGATGGGTAGTCAGCCCCAGCATTTT. Its translation is CASSLRMGSQPQHF.

In this sample, this clonotype turned up many times. The chain recombines TRBV5-5 with TRBJ1-2, with D tentatively TRBD1 (6 bases). The germline CDR1 and CDR2 sequences are SGHKS and YYEKEE (reference sequence). The CDR3 consists of 14 residues. Trimming shortened V by 4 bases and J by 4 bases, and 14 bases separated the two germline ends. The CDR3 protein is CASSPDGTLYGYTF. Here the CDR3 DNA reads TGTGCCAGCAGCCCGGATGGGACACTCTATGGCTACACCTTC. Full variable domain (outside the CDR3, taken from reference TRBV5-5 and TRBJ1-2): DAGVTQSPTHLIKTRGQQVTLRCSPISGHKSVSWYQQVLGQGPQFIFQYYEKEERGRGNFPDRFSARQFPNYSSELNVNALLLGDSALYLCASSPDGTLYGYTFGSGTRLTVV.

About this clonotype: A single base separates this from a much larger clone, so it may be a read error. The V and J genes are TRBV10-3 and TRBJ1-5; D may be TRBD1 (5 bases). The CDR3 length is 15 residues. Germline V CDR1 and CDR2: ENHRY, SYGVKD. The CDR3 region is CAINEGTVNNQPQHF. The CDR3 region has the DNA TGTGCCATCAATGAGGGGACGGTTAACAATCAGCCCCAGCATTTT.

The count of this clonotype is one. The junction does not match germline at one end; this may be a read error. The chain is built from TRBV7-2 and TRBJ2-4; D may correspond to TRBD1 or TRBD2 (6 bases each). The CDR3 runs to 16 residues. Germline assignment: CDR1 SGHTA and CDR2 FQGNSA. CDR3 bases: TGTGCCTGCAGCTTAGAGGGGGGTCTAGCCAAAAACATTAAGTACTTC. Translation gives CACSLEGGLAKNIKYF.

On this clonotype itself: Since a much larger clone is just one base distant, this may be a read error. V is TRBV15 and J is TRBJ2-1; 10 bases line up with TRBD1. The CDR3 contains 16 residues. Germline CDR1 LNHNV, CDR2 YYDKDF (reference sequence). The CDR3 nucleotides are TGTGCCACCAGCAGACGAGACAGGGGGCCGGGCAATGAGCGGTTCTTC. Translating it yields CATSRRDRGPGNERFF.

The sample holds many counts of this clonotype. This chain's CDR3 is CASSLRDSSYNEQFF. In DNA, the CDR3 is TGCGCCAGCAGCTTGCGGGATAGCTCCTACAATGAGCAGTTCTTC. The gene calls are TRBV5-1 and TRBJ2-1, with D possibly being TRBD2 (5 bases). The CDR3 loop spans 15 amino acids. Trimming left V 1 base short and J 0 bases short, with 8 bases between. Per the germline V gene, CDR1 is SGHRS and CDR2 is YFSETQ.

This clonotype has a single count. A read error may explain this, as a much larger clone is one base away. This sequence joins TRBV6-1 and TRBJ2-7; the match to TRBD1 covers 12 bases. Germline values: CDR1 MNHNS, CDR2 SASEGT. The CDR3 covers 14 residues. The CDR3 region is CASSAWDRGHEQDF. In DNA, the CDR3 is TGTGCCAGCAGTGCCTGGGACAGGGGGCACGAGCAGGACTTC.

The chain joins TRBV18 to TRBJ1-1, with 7 bases that match TRBD1. The ends lost 5 bases at V and 3 bases at J; junction bases unmatched: 3. The CDR3 is made up of 13 amino acids. The germline V gene has CDR1 KGHSH and CDR2 LQKENI. Here the CDR3 DNA reads TGTGCCAGCTCAATTCAGGGGGACACTGAAGCTTTCTTT. Translation: CASSIQGDTEAFF.

V and J are TRBV7-8 and TRBJ2-5; D unclear. Deletions cut 5 bases from V and 8 bases from J, with 27 bases between. The germline CDR1 and CDR2 sequences are SGHVS and FQNEAQ. This CDR3 comprises 17 residues. Written as DNA, the CDR3 is TGTGCCAGCAGCCCCGCCGGATGGGCTTTAGATCGAGATACCCAGTACTTC. Amino acid sequence: CASSPAGWALDRDTQYF.

The rearrangement joins TRBV5-1 to TRBJ2-1; a possible D gene is TRBD2 (5 bases). Trimming removed 4 bases from V and 3 bases from J, with 17 bases in between. The germline V gene encodes CDR1 SGHRS and CDR2 YFSETQ. The CDR3 spans 16 residues. DNA of the CDR3: TGCGCCAGCAGCCCGATGGATGCTCGGGGCTACAATGAGCAGTTCTTC. This translates into CASSPMDARGYNEQFF.